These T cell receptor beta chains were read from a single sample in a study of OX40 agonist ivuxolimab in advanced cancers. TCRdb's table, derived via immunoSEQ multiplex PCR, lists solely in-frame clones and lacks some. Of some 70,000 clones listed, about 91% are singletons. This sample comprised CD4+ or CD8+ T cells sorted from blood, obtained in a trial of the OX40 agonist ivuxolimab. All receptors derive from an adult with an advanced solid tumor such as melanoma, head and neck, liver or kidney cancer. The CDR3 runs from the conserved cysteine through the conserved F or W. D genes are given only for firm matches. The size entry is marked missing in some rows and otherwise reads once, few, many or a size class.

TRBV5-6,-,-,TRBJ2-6,CATSATGANVLTF,TGTGCCACCTCGGCTACTGGGGCCAACGTCCTGACTTTC
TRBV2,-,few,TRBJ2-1,CASKGLLNEQFF,TGTGCCAGCAAGGGCCTGCTCAATGAGCAGTTCTTC
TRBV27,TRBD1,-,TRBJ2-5,CASSTLRDSHETQYF,TGTGCCAGCAGTACGCTCCGGGACAGTCATGAGACCCAGTACTTC
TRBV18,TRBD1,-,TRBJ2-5,CASSPQDPGQQETQYF,TGTGCCAGCTCACCGCAGGACCCGGGACAGCAAGAGACCCAGTACTTC
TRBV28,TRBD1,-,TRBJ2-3,CASSQQTGGSDTQYF,TGTGCCAGCAGTCAACAGACAGGGGGCTCAGATACGCAGTATTTT
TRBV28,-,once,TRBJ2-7,CASSFFLGDISYEQYF,TGTGCCAGCAGTTTTTTTCTTGGGGATATCTCCTACGAGCAGTACTTC
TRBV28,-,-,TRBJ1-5,CASSLWDRIPNQPQHF,TGTGCCAGCAGTTTATGGGACCGTATACCCAATCAGCCCCAGCATTTT
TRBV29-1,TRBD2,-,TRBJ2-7,CSVVLGLVSSEQYF,TGCAGCGTTGTGTTAGGACTAGTATCCTCCGAGCAGTACTTC
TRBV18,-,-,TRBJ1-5,CASSQGGVAQPQHF,TGTGCCAGCTCACAGGGGGGGGTTGCTCAGCCCCAGCATTTT
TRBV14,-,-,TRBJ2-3,CASSLTGIDTDTQYF,TGTGCCAGCAGCCTTACCGGGATAGACACAGATACGCAGTATTTT
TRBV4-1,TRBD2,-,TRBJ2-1,CASSEGGRGPFF,TGCGCCAGCAGCGAGGGCGGGAGGGGCCCGTTCTTC
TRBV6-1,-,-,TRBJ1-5,CASSDVQGNQPQHF,TGTGCCAGCAGTGACGTTCAGGGGAATCAGCCCCAGCATTTT
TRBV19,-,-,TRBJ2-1,CASSIELLNEQFF,TGTGCCAGTAGTATTGAATTACTGAATGAGCAGTTCTTC
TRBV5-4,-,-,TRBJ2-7,CASSTRARWDEQYF,TGTGCCAGCAGCACTCGGGCCCGGTGGGACGAGCAGTACTTC
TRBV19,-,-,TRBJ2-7,CASKWGASSYEQYF,TGTGCCAGTAAATGGGGGGCGAGCTCCTACGAGCAGTACTTC
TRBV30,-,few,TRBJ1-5,CAWSLGNRGNQPQHF,TGTGCCTGGAGTTTGGGGAACAGGGGCAATCAGCCCCAGCATTTT
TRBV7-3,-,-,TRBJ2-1,CASSPSLPALYNEQFF,TGTGCCAGCAGCCCCAGCTTGCCAGCCTTGTACAATGAGCAGTTCTTC
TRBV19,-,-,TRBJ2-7,CASSTGRSTDEQYF,TGTGCCAGTAGTACCGGGAGAAGTACCGACGAGCAGTACTTC
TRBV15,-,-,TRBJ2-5,CATSNGQIQETQYF,TGTGCCACCAGCAACGGACAGATCCAAGAGACCCAGTACTTC
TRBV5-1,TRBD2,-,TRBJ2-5,CASKPSGRVQETQYF,TGCGCCAGCAAGCCTAGCGGGAGGGTGCAAGAGACCCAGTACTTC
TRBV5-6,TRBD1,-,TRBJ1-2,CASSLGGTVIGYTF,TGTGCCAGCAGCCTGGGAGGGACAGTGATCGGCTACACCTTC
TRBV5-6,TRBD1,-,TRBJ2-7,CASSTGTGTEQYF,TGTGCCAGCAGCACCGGGACAGGGACCGAGCAGTACTTC
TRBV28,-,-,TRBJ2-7,CASSLGRYEQYF,TGTGCCAGCAGTCTAGGCCGGTACGAGCAGTACTTC
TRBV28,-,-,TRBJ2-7,CASSFQGWNEQYF,TGTGCCAGCAGTTTCCAGGGGTGGAACGAGCAGTACTTC
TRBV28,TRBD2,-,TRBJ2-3,CASSPVRGVTDTQYF,TGTGCCAGCAGCCCAGTCCGGGGGGTCACAGATACGCAGTATTTT